This T cell receptor beta chain is drawn from a study of CD8 T cells in Susac syndrome. V was clipped by 1 base and J by 5 bases; unmatched bases: 6. The CDR3 runs to 15 residues. CDR1 and CDR2 (germline): LGHNA, YSLEER. Treatment-naive patients with stable or active relapsing-remitting disease served as multiple sclerosis controls. Overall study findings and caveats: Individuals included in the TCR sequencing and HLA analysis were acknowledged by the study to be relatively few in number.

For this clonotype: Its specificity is not known.

cDNA came from about 0.46 to 1 ug RNA primed by random hexamers. Coverage of TCR beta CDR3 amplification by immunoSEQ multiplex PCR extended to 54 Vbeta and 13 Jbeta. In TCRdb, the immunoSEQ multiplex PCR reads were re-called with MiXCR into one record per CDR3 protein. The data show over 300,000 distinct CDR3 sequences, about 91% seen once. The sample comprised CD4+ T cells from PBMCs. The source is a human donor with multiple sclerosis. The chain has TRBV4-3 and TRBJ2-7; 9 nucleotides agree with TRBD2. The CDR3 spells CASSQVAGTSNEQYF. In nucleotides, the CDR3 is TGCGCCAGCAGCCAAGTAGCAGGGACTAGCAACGAGCAGTACTTC.